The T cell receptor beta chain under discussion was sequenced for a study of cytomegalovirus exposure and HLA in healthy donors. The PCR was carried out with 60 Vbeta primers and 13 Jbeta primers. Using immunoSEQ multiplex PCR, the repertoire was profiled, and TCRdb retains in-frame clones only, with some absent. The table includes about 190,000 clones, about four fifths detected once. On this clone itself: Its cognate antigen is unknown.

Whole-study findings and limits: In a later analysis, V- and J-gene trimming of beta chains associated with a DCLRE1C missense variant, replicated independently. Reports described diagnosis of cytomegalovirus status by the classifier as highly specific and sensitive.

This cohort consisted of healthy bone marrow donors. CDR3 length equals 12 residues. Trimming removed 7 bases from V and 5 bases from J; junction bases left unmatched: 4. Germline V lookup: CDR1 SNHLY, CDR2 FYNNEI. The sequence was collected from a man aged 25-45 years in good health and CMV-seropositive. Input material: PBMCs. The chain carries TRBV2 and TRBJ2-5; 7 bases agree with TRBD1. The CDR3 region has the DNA TGTGCCAGCAAAGGGACAGATGAGACCCAGTACTTC. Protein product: CASKGTDETQYF.